The rows below give T cell receptor beta chains drawn from one sample of a study of blood T cell repertoires in COVID-19. TCRdb keeps only in-frame clones here, not all; method: immunoSEQ multiplex PCR. The sample contains some 30,000 clones, about 91% of which appear only once. Specimen: peripheral blood. These receptors came from a human donor with active COVID-19. The donor label of this sample is uncertain. Each CDR3 is given with its conserved first and last residue. The D gene is left open where the match is weak. Rows may omit the clone size; those that give it use once, few, many or a size class.

d_gene	v_gene	abundance	j_gene	len	CDR3nt	CDR3aa
TRBD1	TRBV9	NA	TRBJ1-2	15	TGTGCCAGCAGCAATGGACAGGGTGATAACTATGGCTACACCTTC	CASSNGQGDNYGYTF
TRBD2	TRBV3-1/TRBV3-2	NA	TRBJ2-3	16	TGTGCCAGCAGCCAAGATGGACTAGCGGTTCCAGATACGCAGTATTTT	CASSQDGLAVPDTQYF
TRBD1	TRBV4-3	NA	TRBJ1-1	13	TGCGCCAGCAGCCAAGATACAGGGGATAAAGCTTTCTTT	CASSQDTGDKAFF
TRBD2	TRBV10-3	NA	TRBJ2-1	13	TGTGCCATCGGGACTAGCGGGGGCAATGAGCAGTTCTTC	CAIGTSGGNEQFF
NA	TRBV7-9	once	TRBJ2-6	18	TGTGCCAGCAGCTTAGCAGTGACAGGCTCCTCTGGGGCCAACGTCCTGACTTTC	CASSLAVTGSSGANVLTF
TRBD2	TRBV14	NA	TRBJ2-2	18	TGTGCCAGCAGCCATATGACCTCTCGGGGGGGCCGCACCGGGGAGCTGTTTTTT	CASSHMTSRGGRTGELFF
NA	TRBV4-3	NA	TRBJ2-5	14	TGCGCCAGCAGCCAAGCACTAGCACGGGAGACCCAGTACTTC	CASSQALARETQYF
NA	TRBV27	NA	TRBJ1-6	14	TGTGCCAGCTCACCGGTCGCTCGTAATTCACCCCTCCACTTT	CASSPVARNSPLHF
NA	TRBV27	NA	TRBJ1-1	13	TGTGCCAGCAGCTCCGGACAGAACACTGAAGCTTTCTTT	CASSSGQNTEAFF
TRBD1	TRBV27	NA	TRBJ1-2	13	TGTGCCAGCAGTCCAAGGACAGGATATGGCTACACCTTC	CASSPRTGYGYTF
TRBD1	TRBV2	NA	TRBJ1-1	14	TGTGCCAGCAGTGAACGGGACAGGGAACTTGAAGCTTTCTTT	CASSERDRELEAFF
NA	TRBV6-6	few	TRBJ2-2	14	TGTGCCAGCACCGAGACAGGGAACACCGGGGAGCTGTTTTTT	CASTETGNTGELFF
NA	TRBV29-1	once	TRBJ1-2	13	TGCAGCGGGTTAGGGGGTTCTAACTATGGCTACACCTTC	CSGLGGSNYGYTF
NA	TRBV7-8	NA	TRBJ2-2	14	TGTGCCAGCAGCCCAAACAGGGTGGCCGGGGAGCTGTTTTTT	CASSPNRVAGELFF
NA	TRBV12-3/TRBV12-4	once	TRBJ2-1	12	TGTGCCAGCAGTTCGGGACACCTCGAGCAGTTCTTC	CASSSGHLEQFF
NA	TRBV30	NA	TRBJ1-1	15	TGTGCCTGGAGTAACGAGGGACTGAGGAACACTGAAGCTTTCTTT	CAWSNEGLRNTEAFF
TRBD1	TRBV6-5	once	TRBJ1-5	15	TGTGCCAGCAGCCGGGACAGGGGTTCTCGGCAGCCCCAGCATTTT	CASSRDRGSRQPQHF
NA	TRBV28	NA	TRBJ1-1	14	TGTGCCAGCAGTTTCCCATTGGGGCAGACTGAAGCTTTCTTT	CASSFPLGQTEAFF
TRBD1	TRBV11-3	NA	TRBJ2-7	16	TGTGCCAGCAGCTTTCTAGGGGCGGACAGGGGGTACGAGCAGTACTTC	CASSFLGADRGYEQYF
NA	TRBV5-1	NA	TRBJ1-5	13	TGCGCCAGCAGCTTAGGGGGAGCACAGCCCCAGCATTTT	CASSLGGAQPQHF
NA	TRBV7-2	NA	TRBJ1-2	18	TGTGCCAGCAGCCTACAGAGAATGACGTTAATTAGTAACTATGGCTACACCTTC	CASSLQRMTLISNYGYTF
TRBD1	TRBV5-8	NA	TRBJ1-5	15	TGTGCCAGCAGCTTGGCCGACAGGGTTGATCAGCCCCAGCATTTT	CASSLADRVDQPQHF
NA	TRBV7-9	NA	TRBJ2-5	15	TGTGCCAGCAGCTTAGCCAGGCTTCCCAGAGAGACCCAGTACTTC	CASSLARLPRETQYF
NA	TRBV15	NA	TRBJ2-7	14	TGTGCCACCAGCAGAGATGCAGGTTCCTACGAGCAGTACTTC	CATSRDAGSYEQYF
NA	TRBV2	NA	TRBJ2-5	13	TGTGCCAGCAGTCCAAGGGGTCGGGAGACCCAGTACTTC	CASSPRGRETQYF
TRBD2	TRBV7-3	NA	TRBJ2-2	18	TGTGCCAGCAGCTTAGCGGGGGGGACGCCAGAGGGCACCGGGGAGCTGTTTTTT	CASSLAGGTPEGTGELFF
NA	TRBV7-3	NA	TRBJ2-7	15	TGTGCCAGCAGCCCACTAGGGGGGGCGTCCTACGAGCAGTACTTC	CASSPLGGASYEQYF
TRBD1	TRBV5-6	NA	TRBJ1-2	14	TGTGCCAGCAGCCTCTCCGGGACAGGGAATGGCTACACCTTC	CASSLSGTGNGYTF
TRBD1	TRBV4-3	NA	TRBJ1-2	15	TGCGCCAGCAGCCAAGGCGGGACAGGGTACCATGGCTACACCTTC	CASSQGGTGYHGYTF
TRBD2	TRBV18	once	TRBJ2-1	13	TGTGCCAGCTCACCGGGACTAGAAGGTGAGCAGTTCTTC	CASSPGLEGEQFF
TRBD2	TRBV5-1	NA	TRBJ2-1	16	TGCGCCAGCAGCGCGGGACTAGCGGGAGCGTTCGGTGAGCAGTTCTTC	CASSAGLAGAFGEQFF
NA	TRBV27	NA	TRBJ1-5	13	TGTGCCAGCAGTTCAGTTAGCAATCAGCCCCAGCATTTT	CASSSVSNQPQHF
TRBD2	TRBV24-1	NA	TRBJ2-1	15	TGTGCCACCAGTGATCGGACTAGAGGGTCGGATGAGCAGTTCTTC	CATSDRTRGSDEQFF
NA	TRBV7-2	NA	TRBJ2-3	14	TGTGCCAGCAGCCGGAGAACTAGCACAGATACGCAGTATTTT	CASSRRTSTDTQYF
TRBD2	TRBV28	once	TRBJ2-5	16	TGTGCCAGCAGTTTGGGGACTAGCGGGAACAGAGAGACCCAGTACTTC	CASSLGTSGNRETQYF
NA	TRBV7-2	NA	TRBJ1-2	13	TGTGCCAGCAGCTCAGACCTTACAGGTACCCCCGCCTTC	CASSSDLTGTPAF
NA	TRBV5-4	NA	TRBJ2-5	14	TGTGCCAGCAGCCCCGAGCCAGGACAAGAGACCCAGTACTTC	CASSPEPGQETQYF
TRBD2	TRBV28	NA	TRBJ2-4	16	TGTGCCAGCAGTTTATCCATAGCGGGAGGGCCAAACATTCAGTACTTC	CASSLSIAGGPNIQYF
TRBD1	TRBV27	NA	TRBJ1-1	13	TGTGCCAGCAGTTTATCCCCCAGGGGGCCAGCTTTCTTT	CASSLSPRGPAFF
TRBD1	TRBV3-1/TRBV3-2	NA	TRBJ2-1	16	TGTGCCAGCAGCCAAGCCGGGACAGGAGGGGTGAATGAGCAGTTCTTC	CASSQAGTGGVNEQFF
NA	TRBV6-5	NA	TRBJ2-7	14	TGTGCCAGCAGTTACTCCCGCAGCTCCTACGAGCAGTACTTC	CASSYSRSSYEQYF
TRBD2	TRBV5-1	NA	TRBJ2-3	18	TGCGCCAGCGGATTGGTGCTAGCGGGAGGGAGTCGCACAGATACGCAGTATTTT	CASGLVLAGGSRTDTQYF
NA	TRBV28	NA	TRBJ2-7	11	TGTGCCAGCAGTATTACCTACGAGCAGTACTTC	CASSITYEQYF
NA	TRBV11-3	NA	TRBJ1-6	17	TGTGCCAGCAGCCCAGTGTGGGGCTCCCAGCCAAATTCACCCCTCCACTTT	CASSPVWGSQPNSPLHF
NA	TRBV9	NA	TRBJ2-5	14	TGTGCCAGCAACAAGGGGCAGGGTAAAGAGACCCAGTACTTC	CASNKGQGKETQYF
TRBD1	TRBV5-1	NA	TRBJ2-3	16	TGCGCCAGCAGCTTGACCGGACAGGGCGCCACAGATACGCAGTATTTT	CASSLTGQGATDTQYF
TRBD1	TRBV18	NA	TRBJ1-5	17	TGTGCCAGCTCACGAACGACAGGGGGCTTCGGCAATCAGCCCCAGCATTTT	CASSRTTGGFGNQPQHF
TRBD2	TRBV7-9	NA	TRBJ2-7	15	TGTGCCAGCAGCTTAGAAGTCGGGACTACCTACGAGCAGTACTTC	CASSLEVGTTYEQYF
NA	TRBV30	NA	TRBJ1-5	16	TGTGCCTGGAGCGCCGGGTCTCGAGGGAGCAATCAGCCCCAGCATTTT	CAWSAGSRGSNQPQHF
NA	TRBV23-1	NA	TRBJ1-5	19	TGCGCCAGCAGTCAATCCCTGAGGCAGGGGTCACGATTAGATCAGCCCCAGCATTTT	CASSQSLRQGSRLDQPQHF
TRBD1	TRBV7-2	NA	TRBJ1-1	14	TGTGCCAGCCTAAACAGGGGCCCGAACACTGAAGCTTTCTTT	CASLNRGPNTEAFF
NA	TRBV19	NA	TRBJ2-2	13	TGTGCCAGTAGTAGGCCGAACACCGGGGAGCTGTTTTTT	CASSRPNTGELFF
TRBD1	TRBV6-5	NA	TRBJ1-1	13	TGTGCCAGCAGGCGACAGGGATGGACTGAAGCTTTCTTT	CASRRQGWTEAFF
TRBD1	TRBV30	once	TRBJ2-7	15	TGTGCCTGGAGTTGGGACAGGGGCAAAGCCTACGAGCAGTACTTC	CAWSWDRGKAYEQYF
TRBD2	TRBV2	NA	TRBJ2-5	17	TGTGCCAGCAGCCCCGGGACTAGCGGGGGGCCCCAAGAGACCCAGTACTTC	CASSPGTSGGPQETQYF